The 3 T cell receptor beta chains reported below all come from one sample, sequenced in a study of T cells in women clearing cervical HPV infection. Profiled with immunoSEQ multiplex PCR; TCRdb holds only in-frame clones, not every one. The listing contains under 25,000 clones. The sequencing sample was made of blood buffy coat. The source is a woman between 18 and 70 years old with a cervical HPV16 infection that either progressed to CIN3+ or cleared (not recorded which).

Comments on this clone: The sequenced fragment ends 3 residues before the CDR3 boundary, so the rest is inferred from the germline J gene. V usage is TRBV2 and J usage is TRBJ2-6, with 8 bases fitting TRBD2. V was pared by 8 bases and J by 0 bases, with 12 bases of the junction left unmatched. The CDR3 sequence is 18 residues long. Germline V CDR1 and CDR2: SNHLY, FYNNEI. The CDR3 DNA, read in part, is TGTGCCAGCCTATACGGGGGGGCGGTTTCCTCTGGGGCCAACGTC. Amino acids: CASLYGGAVSSGANV. The full-length CDR3 reads as CASLYGGAVSSGANVLTF.

For this clone: The read finishes 3 residues shy of the CDR3 end, and the germline J gene is used to complete it. The chain is built from TRBV3-1 (or the pseudogene TRBV3-2) and TRBJ2-5; a possible D gene is TRBD2 (6 bases). The length of the CDR3 is 13 residues. Deletions cut 3 bases from V and 5 bases from J, with 10 bases between. Germline V gene data show CDR1 as LGHDT and CDR2 as YNNKEL (reference sequence). CDR3 in amino acids: CASSHGGSETQYF. The sequenced part of the CDR3 DNA is TGTGCCAGCAGCCACGGGGGATCGGAGACC.

In regard to this clone: Sequencing ends 3 residues short of the CDR3 end; the germline J gene provides the rest. The J gene is TRBJ1-3, the V gene TRBV5-5; no firm D call. Germline V gene sequence: CDR1 SGHKS, CDR2 YYEKEE (reference sequence). The V gene lost 0 bases and the J gene lost 1 base, with 8 bases spanning the gap. The CDR3 consists of 15 residues. The CDR3 bases that were read are TGTGCCAGCAGCTTGGCAGTGGTTTCTGGAAACACC. It codes for CASSLAVVSGNT. In full, the CDR3 is CASSLAVVSGNTIYF.